The 23 T cell receptor beta chains presented below share a single source sample, sequenced in a study of blood T cells in healthy people across ages. A sample-barcoded 5' primer and a J-beta primer mix were used in a second PCR of about 7 to 11 cycles. From the 5' RACE reads, TCRdb called clonotypes with MiXCR, one entry per CDR3 protein. The table has fewer than 800,000 distinct CDR3 sequences, around a fifth seen once. The sequencing sample was made of blood. The receptors were gathered from a man between 65 and 85 years old in good health.

This clonotype came up a few times. The junction departs from germline at one end; a sequencing error may be responsible. This chain connects TRBV7-7 to TRBJ2-5; the D gene is possibly TRBD1 (6 bases). This CDR3 comprises 16 residues. In germline, CDR1 is SSHAT, CDR2 FNYEAQ (reference sequence). In DNA, the CDR3 is TGTGCTAGCAGCTCTCTCCGGGACACGTACCAAGAGACCCAGTACTTC. As protein: CASSSLRDTYQETQYF.

This clonotype was counted many times. The chain carries TRBV28 and TRBJ2-7; 7 bases line up with TRBD1. V was pared by 6 bases and J by 5 bases, with 4 bases of the junction left unmatched. The CDR3 length is 12 residues. The germline CDR1 and CDR2 sequences are MDHEN and SYDVKM. This CDR3 is CASSLTGDEQYF. The CDR3 DNA reads as TGTGCCAGCAGCCTAACAGGGGACGAGCAGTACTTC.

The sample holds a few counts of this clonotype. The V and J genes are TRBV20-1 and TRBJ1-1; 8 nucleotides agree with TRBD1. Germline V CDR1 and CDR2: DFQATT, SNEGSKA (reference sequence). Trimming removed 4 bases from V and 5 bases from J; junction bases left unmatched: 12. There are 15 residues in the CDR3. DNA of the CDR3: TGCAGTGCTACGGACAGGGTTTATGCTAATACTGAAGCTTTCTTT. Translated, it gives CSATDRVYANTEAFF.

The J gene is TRBJ1-1, the V gene TRBV6-5; 7 bases line up with TRBD1. CDR3 length: 14 residues. Germline values: CDR1 MNHEY, CDR2 SVGAGI. V was pared by 8 bases and J by 1 base, with 7 bases of the junction left unmatched. The chain's CDR3 is CASGSGQKNTEAFF. DNA for the CDR3: TGTGCCAGCGGTTCGGGACAGAAGAACACTGAAGCTTTCTTT.

This clonotype was observed a few times. The V call is TRBV20-1, the J call TRBJ2-3; 8 bases agree with TRBD2. This CDR3 is 13 amino acids long. V shed 3 bases and J 5 bases; nucleotides not matched to a gene: 4. The germline gives CDR1 DFQATT, CDR2 SNEGSKA (reference sequence). The CDR3 loop reads CSARREDVDTQYF. The CDR3 coding sequence is TGCAGTGCTAGGCGGGAGGACGTAGATACGCAGTATTTT.

The J gene is TRBJ1-4, the V gene TRBV9; no reliable D call. The germline V and J ends were trimmed by 0 bases and 0 bases, with 6 bases remaining between them. Looked up from germline, CDR1 is SGDLS and CDR2 is YYNGEE. This CDR3 has 15 residues. CDR3 nucleotides: TGTGCCAGCAGCGTAGACGTATCAACTAATGAAAAACTGTTTTTT. This codes for CASSVDVSTNEKLFF.

This clonotype has more than one count but fewer than ten. Written as DNA, the CDR3 is TGCAGCGTTCACACCAGATACGAGCAGTACTTC. Translating it yields CSVHTRYEQYF. This chain connects TRBV29-1 to TRBJ2-5; D call uncertain. The last part of the DNA fits TRBJ2-7 better; the J call may be wrong. CDR3 length: 11 residues. Per the germline V gene, CDR1 is SQVTM and CDR2 is ANQGSEA.

This chain uses TRBV14 with TRBJ2-7; D possibly corresponds to TRBD1 (6 bases). Germline lookup yields CDR1 SGHDN and CDR2 FVKESK. This CDR3 is built from 15 residues. The V end lost 1 base, the J end lost 3 bases, and 13 bases lay between the germline ends. In DNA form, the CDR3 reads TGTGCCAGCAGCCAAGTCGCGGACAGTGGCTACGAGCAGTACTTC. This encodes CASSQVADSGYEQYF.

The gene calls are TRBV3-1 and TRBJ2-7; maybe TRBD2 (6 bases). This CDR3 has 14 residues. The germline gives CDR1 LGHDT, CDR2 YNNKEL (reference sequence). The ends were cut back, 3 bases at V and 6 bases at J, with 15 bases in the middle. The CDR3 is CASSQEGHLSEQYF. The CDR3 DNA is TGTGCCAGCAGCCAGGAGGGCCACCTTTCCGAGCAGTACTTC.

The rearrangement joins TRBV20-1 to TRBJ1-2; no clear D. V lost 4 bases and J lost 4, with 13 bases in between. CDR3 length: 13 residues. Per the germline V gene, CDR1 is DFQATT and CDR2 is SNEGSKA (reference sequence). The DNA for the CDR3 is TGCAGTGCTACCGGTTGGGAGCTCTATGGCTACACCTTC. Its translation is CSATGWELYGYTF.

This clonotype has just a few counts. The chain uses TRBV7-3 and TRBJ2-5, with TRBD2 matching 11 bases. The J call could be wrong; TRBJ2-1 is a better fit for the DNA end. The CDR3 extends over 16 amino acids. Germline lookup yields CDR1 SGHTA and CDR2 FQGTGA. In DNA, the CDR3 is TGTGCCAGCAGCTCTATGCCGGGACTAGCGGCCAATGAGCAGTTCTTC. Translating it yields CASSSMPGLAANEQFF.

The chain is built from TRBV27 and TRBJ2-3; D not certain. CDR1 is MNHEY and CDR2 is SMNVEV in the germline V gene (reference sequence). V was cut by 1 base and J by 6 bases, with 17 bases left in between. This CDR3 contains 16 residues. DNA for the CDR3: TGTGCCAGCAGTTTATGGGCCCCCTTGTCCGGGGATACGCAGTATTTT. This sequence encodes CASSLWAPLSGDTQYF.

This clonotype has at least ten counts. The CDR3: CAISARTGKAGNTIYF. The DNA of the CDR3 is TGTGCCATCAGTGCCCGGACAGGGAAGGCGGGAAACACCATATATTTT. J is TRBJ1-3 and V is TRBV10-3; 8 nucleotides line up with TRBD1. With 4 bases clipped from V and 4 bases from J, the junction kept 9 bases outside the gene matches. Germline V gene sequence: CDR1 ENHRY, CDR2 SYGVKD. The CDR3 runs to 16 residues.

The chain joins TRBV19 to TRBJ1-4, with 10 positions matching TRBD1. CDR1 and CDR2 (germline): LNHDA, SQIVND (reference sequence). After removal of 5 bases from V and 6 bases from J, the junction contained 6 bases not matched to a gene. The CDR3 runs to 15 residues. The DNA for the CDR3 is TGTGCCAGTAGTTCAAGGACAGGGGGAGATGAAAAACTGTTTTTT. Translating gives CASSSRTGGDEKLFF.

This clonotype showed up just a few times. The V and J genes are TRBV4-1 and TRBJ1-4; TRBD1 is a possible D gene (5 bases). In germline, CDR1 is MGHRA, CDR2 YSYEKL. The CDR3 has 16 amino acids. V lost 4 bases, J lost 8 bases, and 20 bases lay in between. The CDR3 loop reads CASSPTGGFVGEKLFF. The CDR3 nucleotides read TGCGCCAGCAGCCCAACAGGCGGGTTTGTGGGGGAAAAACTGTTTTTT.

As regards this clonotype: Its ends do not fully match the called genes, so a read error is possible. The chain couples TRBV15 to TRBJ1-4; D is perhaps TRBD1 (5 bases). CDR3 length: 14 amino acids. CDR1 and CDR2 from the germline V gene are LNHNV and YYDKDF (reference sequence). The CDR3 sequence: CATSTTATNEKPFF. Here the CDR3 DNA reads TGTGCCACCAGCACGACAGCAACTAATGAAAAACCGTTTTTT.

The V and J genes are TRBV5-1 and TRBJ2-5; 9 nucleotides agree with TRBD2. The end of the DNA is better explained by TRBJ2-1, so the J call may be wrong. CDR1 is SGHRS, CDR2 YFSETQ, per germline. The CDR3 spans 14 residues. CDR3 sequence: CASGGGLAYNEQFF. The CDR3 DNA is TGCGCCAGCGGAGGGGGACTAGCATACAATGAGCAGTTCTTC.

This chain links TRBV12-3 or TRBV12-4 with TRBJ1-1; D uncertain. Trimming stripped 1 base from V and 6 bases from J, with 6 bases between. This CDR3 has 12 amino acids. CDR3 DNA sequence: TGTGCCAGCAGTTTAGTACCCTCTGAAGCTTTCTTT. It yields the protein CASSLVPSEAFF.

The rearrangement joins TRBV18 to TRBJ2-5; no clear D gene. Gene TRBJ2-7 matches the end of the DNA better, so the J call may be wrong. CDR3 length equals 14 residues. Germline assignment: CDR1 KGHSH and CDR2 LQKENI. The CDR3 spells CASSPPMSQYEQYF. The CDR3 DNA is TGTGCCAGCTCACCACCCATGAGTCAATACGAGCAGTACTTC.

The chain combines TRBV5-1 with TRBJ2-2; 9 nucleotides line up with TRBD1. Germline V lookup: CDR1 SGHRS, CDR2 YFSETQ. J gave up 1 base and V 4 bases, and 2 bases lay outside the gene matches. There are 15 residues in the CDR3. CDR3 sequence reads: CASSTGQGNTGELFF. The CDR3 DNA follows: TGCGCCAGCAGCACGGGACAGGGGAACACCGGGGAGCTGTTTTTT.

The table lists this clonotype with a few counts. The V and J genes are TRBV5-4 and TRBJ1-2; TRBD1 matches at 7 bases. Unmatched junction bases numbered 9, after V lost 4 bases and J lost 3 bases. Looked up from germline, CDR1 is SGHNT and CDR2 is YYREEE (reference sequence). The CDR3 is made up of 15 amino acids. Here the CDR3 reads CASSLQGTVDYGYTF. Here the CDR3 DNA reads TGTGCCAGCAGCCTGCAAGGGACAGTGGACTATGGCTACACCTTC.

The genes are TRBV5-1 and TRBJ2-1, with 7 bases that match TRBD2. CDR3 size: 14 residues. V shed 4 bases and J 4 bases; nucleotides not matched to a gene: 5. CDR1 and CDR2 from the germline V gene are SGHRS and YFSETQ. For the CDR3, the DNA is TGCGCCAGCAGCCGGGCTAGCGGTTACAATGAGCAGTTCTTC. Residues: CASSRASGYNEQFF.

This sequence joins TRBV10-3 and TRBJ2-3; possible D gene TRBD2, 6 bases. Germline V lookup: CDR1 ENHRY, CDR2 SYGVKD. Trimming cost V 8 bases and J 0 bases, with 9 bases left between them. This CDR3 comprises 13 residues. The chain's CDR3 is CAIQLASTDTQYF. The CDR3 DNA follows: TGTGCCATCCAACTAGCAAGCACAGATACGCAGTATTTT.